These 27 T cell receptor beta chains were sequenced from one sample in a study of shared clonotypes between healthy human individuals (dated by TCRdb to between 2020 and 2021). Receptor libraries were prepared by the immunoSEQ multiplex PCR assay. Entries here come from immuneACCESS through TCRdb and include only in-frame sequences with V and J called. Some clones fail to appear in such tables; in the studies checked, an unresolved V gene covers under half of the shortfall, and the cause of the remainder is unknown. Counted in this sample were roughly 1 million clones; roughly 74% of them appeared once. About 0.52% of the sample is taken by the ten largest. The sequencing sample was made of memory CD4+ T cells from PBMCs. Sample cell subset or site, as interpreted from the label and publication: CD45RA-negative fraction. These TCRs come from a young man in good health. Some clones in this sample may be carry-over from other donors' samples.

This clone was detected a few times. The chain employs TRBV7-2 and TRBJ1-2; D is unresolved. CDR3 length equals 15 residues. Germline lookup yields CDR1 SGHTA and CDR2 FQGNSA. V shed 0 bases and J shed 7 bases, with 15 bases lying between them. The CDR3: CASSLADSGIAGYTF. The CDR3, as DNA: TGTGCCAGCAGCTTAGCCGACTCTGGGATTGCTGGCTACACCTTC.

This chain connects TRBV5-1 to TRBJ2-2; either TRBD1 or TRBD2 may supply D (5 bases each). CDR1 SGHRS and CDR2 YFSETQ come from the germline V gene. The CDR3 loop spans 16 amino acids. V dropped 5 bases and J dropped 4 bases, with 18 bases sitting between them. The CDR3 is CASRGTSGSGTGELFF. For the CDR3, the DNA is TGCGCCAGCAGGGGGACCTCGGGATCGGGCACCGGGGAGCTGTTTTTT.

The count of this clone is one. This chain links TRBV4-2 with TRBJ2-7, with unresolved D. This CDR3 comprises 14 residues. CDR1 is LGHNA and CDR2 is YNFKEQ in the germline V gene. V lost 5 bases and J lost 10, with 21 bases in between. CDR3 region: CASSSAATVIDQYF. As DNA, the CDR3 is TGTGCCAGCAGCTCCGCGGCGACGGTTATCGATCAGTACTTC.

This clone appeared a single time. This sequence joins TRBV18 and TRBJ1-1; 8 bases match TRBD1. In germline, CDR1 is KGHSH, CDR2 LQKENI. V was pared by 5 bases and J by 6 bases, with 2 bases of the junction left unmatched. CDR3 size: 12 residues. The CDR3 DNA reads TGTGCCAGCTCAACGGGACAGGCTGAAGCTTTCTTT. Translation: CASSTGQAEAFF.

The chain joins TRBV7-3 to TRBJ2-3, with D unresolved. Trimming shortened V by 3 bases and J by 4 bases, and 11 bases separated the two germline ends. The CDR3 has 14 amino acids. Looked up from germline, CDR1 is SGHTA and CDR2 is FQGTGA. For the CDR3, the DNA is TGTGCCAGCAGCTTCACCACACGGGCAGATACGCAGTATTTT. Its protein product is CASSFTTRADTQYF.

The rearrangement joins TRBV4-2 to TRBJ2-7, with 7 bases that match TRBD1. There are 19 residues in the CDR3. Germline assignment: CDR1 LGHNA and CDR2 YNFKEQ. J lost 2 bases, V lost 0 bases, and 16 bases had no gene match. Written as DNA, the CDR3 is TGTGCCAGCAGCCAAGAAGGGAATGTGAAGGGACAGACACCCTACGAGCAGTACTTC. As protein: CASSQEGNVKGQTPYEQYF.

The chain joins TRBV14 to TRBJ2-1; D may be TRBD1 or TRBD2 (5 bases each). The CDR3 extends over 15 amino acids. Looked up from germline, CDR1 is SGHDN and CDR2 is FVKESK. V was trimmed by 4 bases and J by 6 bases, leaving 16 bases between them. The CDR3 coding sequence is TGTGCCAGCAGCCCCTCCGGGACGTACTTCAATGAGCAGTTCTTC. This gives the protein CASSPSGTYFNEQFF.

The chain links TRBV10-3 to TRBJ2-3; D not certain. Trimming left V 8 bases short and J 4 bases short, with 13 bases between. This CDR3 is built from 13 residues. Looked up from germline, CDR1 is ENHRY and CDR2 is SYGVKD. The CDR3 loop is CAIRAAVSDTQYF. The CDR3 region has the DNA TGTGCCATCCGCGCGGCCGTTTCAGATACGCAGTATTTT.

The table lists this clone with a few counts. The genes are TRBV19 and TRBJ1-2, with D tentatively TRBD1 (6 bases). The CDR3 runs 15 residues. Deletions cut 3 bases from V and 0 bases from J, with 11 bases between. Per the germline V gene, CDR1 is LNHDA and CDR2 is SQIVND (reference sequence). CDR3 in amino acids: CASSIGDKANYGYTF. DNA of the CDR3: TGTGCCAGTAGTATCGGGGACAAAGCTAACTATGGCTACACCTTC.

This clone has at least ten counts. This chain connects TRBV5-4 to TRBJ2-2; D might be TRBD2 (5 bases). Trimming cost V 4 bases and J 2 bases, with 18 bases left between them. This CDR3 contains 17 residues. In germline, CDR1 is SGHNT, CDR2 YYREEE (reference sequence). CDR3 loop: CASSPSGGRANTGELFF. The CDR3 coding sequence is TGTGCCAGCAGCCCCTCCGGCGGGCGAGCTAACACCGGGGAGCTGTTTTTT.

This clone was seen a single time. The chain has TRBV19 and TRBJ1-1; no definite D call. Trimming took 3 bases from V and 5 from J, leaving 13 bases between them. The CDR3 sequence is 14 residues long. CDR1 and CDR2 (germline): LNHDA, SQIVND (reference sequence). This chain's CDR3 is CASSIAGRETEAFF. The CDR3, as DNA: TGTGCCAGTAGTATTGCGGGTAGGGAAACTGAAGCTTTCTTT.

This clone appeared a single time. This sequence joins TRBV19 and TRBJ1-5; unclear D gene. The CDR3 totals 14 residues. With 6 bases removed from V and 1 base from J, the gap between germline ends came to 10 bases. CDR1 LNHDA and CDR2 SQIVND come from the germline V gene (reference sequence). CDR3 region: CASRDLLSNQPQHF. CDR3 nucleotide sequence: TGTGCCAGTAGGGACCTATTGAGCAATCAGCCCCAGCATTTT.

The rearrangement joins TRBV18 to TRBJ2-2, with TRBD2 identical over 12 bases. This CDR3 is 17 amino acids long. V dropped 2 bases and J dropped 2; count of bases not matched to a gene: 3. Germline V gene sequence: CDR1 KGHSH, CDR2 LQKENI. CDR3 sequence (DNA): TGTGCCAGCTCACCATCACTAGCGGGAGGAAACACCGGGGAGCTGTTTTTT. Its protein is CASSPSLAGGNTGELFF.

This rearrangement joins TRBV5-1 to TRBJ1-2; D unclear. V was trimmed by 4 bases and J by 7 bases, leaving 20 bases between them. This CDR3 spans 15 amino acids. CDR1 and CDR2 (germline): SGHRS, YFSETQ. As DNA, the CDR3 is TGCGCCAGCAGCCCGGGAGACTCCCCTATCGGTGGCTACACCTTC. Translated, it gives CASSPGDSPIGGYTF.

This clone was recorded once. The DNA of the CDR3 is TGTGCCAGCAGAGCCGGGACAGGGGGAATAAGTAATGAAAAACTGTTTTTT. Encoded protein: CASRAGTGGISNEKLFF. The chain combines TRBV28 with TRBJ1-4; 11 nucleotides align to TRBD1. Unmatched junction bases numbered 10, after V lost 6 bases and J lost 4 bases. Germline V gene lookup returns CDR1 MDHEN and CDR2 SYDVKM. The CDR3 runs to 17 residues. The full variable domain, in which reference TRBV28 and TRBJ1-4 provide the parts outside the CDR3, is DVKVTQSSRYLVKRTGEKVFLECVQDMDHENMFWYRQDPGLGLRLIYFSYDVKMKEKGDIPEGYSVSREKKERFSLILESASTNQTSMYLCASRAGTGGISNEKLFFGSGTQLSVL.

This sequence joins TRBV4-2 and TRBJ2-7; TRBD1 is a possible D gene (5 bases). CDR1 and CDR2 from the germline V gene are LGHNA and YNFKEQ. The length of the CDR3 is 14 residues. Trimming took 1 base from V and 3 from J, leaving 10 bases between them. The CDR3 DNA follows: TGTGCCAGCAGCCAAGGTCGACAGATCTACGAGCAGTACTTC. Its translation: CASSQGRQIYEQYF.

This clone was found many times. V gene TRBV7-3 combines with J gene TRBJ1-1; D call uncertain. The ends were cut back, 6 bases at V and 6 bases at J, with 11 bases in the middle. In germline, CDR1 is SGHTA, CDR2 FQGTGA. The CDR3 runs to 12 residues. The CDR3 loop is CASRGRSAEAFF. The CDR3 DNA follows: TGTGCCAGCAGGGGTAGGTCGGCTGAAGCTTTCTTT.

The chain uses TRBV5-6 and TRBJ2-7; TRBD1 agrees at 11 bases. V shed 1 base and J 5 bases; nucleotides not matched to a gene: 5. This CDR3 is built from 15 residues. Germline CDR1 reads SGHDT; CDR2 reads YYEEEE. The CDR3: CASSLWGQGGDEQYF. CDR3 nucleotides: TGTGCCAGCAGCTTGTGGGGACAGGGGGGCGACGAGCAGTACTTC.

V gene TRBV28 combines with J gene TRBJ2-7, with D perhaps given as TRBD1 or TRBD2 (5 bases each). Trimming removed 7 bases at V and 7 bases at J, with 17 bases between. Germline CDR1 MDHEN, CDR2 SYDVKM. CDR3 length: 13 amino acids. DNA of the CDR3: TGTGCCAGCACCGCCGGGACCGCTGGGGAGCAGTACTTC. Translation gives CASTAGTAGEQYF.

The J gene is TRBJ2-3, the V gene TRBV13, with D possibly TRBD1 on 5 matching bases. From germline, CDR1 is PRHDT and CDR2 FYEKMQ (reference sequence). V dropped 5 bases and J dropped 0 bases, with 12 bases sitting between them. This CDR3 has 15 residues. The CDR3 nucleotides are TGTGCCAGCAGCAAGGACACCCATAGCACAGATACGCAGTATTTT. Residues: CASSKDTHSTDTQYF. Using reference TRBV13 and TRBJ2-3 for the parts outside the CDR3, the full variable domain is AAGVIQSPRHLIKEKRETATLKCYPIPRHDTVYWYQQGPGQDPQFLISFYEKMQSDKGSIPDRFSAQQFSDYHSELNMSSLELGDSALYFCASSKDTHSTDTQYFGPGTRLTVL.

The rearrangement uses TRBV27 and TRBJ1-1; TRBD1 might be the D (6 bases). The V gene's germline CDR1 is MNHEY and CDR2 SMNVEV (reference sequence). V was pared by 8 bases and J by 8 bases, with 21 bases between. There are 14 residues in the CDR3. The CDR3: CASAGKQGISEAFF. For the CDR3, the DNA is TGTGCCAGCGCCGGCAAACAGGGCATCTCGGAAGCTTTCTTT.

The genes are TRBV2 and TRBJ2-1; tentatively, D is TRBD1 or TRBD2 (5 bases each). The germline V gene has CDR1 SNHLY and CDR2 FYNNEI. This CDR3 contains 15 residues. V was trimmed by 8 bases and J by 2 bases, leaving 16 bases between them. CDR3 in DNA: TGTGCCAGCCTCCGGCAGGGACCTCCCTACAATGAGCAGTTCTTC. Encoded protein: CASLRQGPPYNEQFF. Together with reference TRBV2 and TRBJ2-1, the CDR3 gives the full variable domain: EPEVTQTPSHQVTQMGQEVILRCVPISNHLYFYWYRQILGQKVEFLVSFYNNEISEKSEIFDDQFSVERPDGSNFTLKIRSTKLEDSAMYFCASLRQGPPYNEQFFGPGTRLTVL.

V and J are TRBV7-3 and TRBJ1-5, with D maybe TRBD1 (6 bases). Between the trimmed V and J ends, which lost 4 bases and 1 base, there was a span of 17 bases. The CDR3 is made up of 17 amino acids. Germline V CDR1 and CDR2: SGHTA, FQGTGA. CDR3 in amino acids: CASSSIRGARSNQPQHF. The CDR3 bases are TGTGCCAGCAGCTCTATTCGGGGGGCGCGGAGCAATCAGCCCCAGCATTTT. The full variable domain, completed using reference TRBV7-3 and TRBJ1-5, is GAGVSQTPSNKVTEKGKYVELRCDPISGHTALYWYRQSLGQGPEFLIYFQGTGAADDSGLPNDRFFAVRPEGSVSTLKIQRTERGDSAVYLCASSSIRGARSNQPQHFGDGTRLSIL.

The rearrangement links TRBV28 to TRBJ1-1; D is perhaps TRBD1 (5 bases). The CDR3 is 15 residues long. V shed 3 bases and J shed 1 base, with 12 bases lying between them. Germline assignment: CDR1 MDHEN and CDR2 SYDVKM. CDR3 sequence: CASSLVGATNTEAFF. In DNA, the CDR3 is TGTGCCAGCAGTTTGGTAGGGGCTACGAACACTGAAGCTTTCTTT.

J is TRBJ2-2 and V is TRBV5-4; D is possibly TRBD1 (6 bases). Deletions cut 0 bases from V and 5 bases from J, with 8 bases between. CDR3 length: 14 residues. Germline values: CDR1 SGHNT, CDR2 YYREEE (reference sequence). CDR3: CASSLVQGTGELFF. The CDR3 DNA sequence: TGTGCCAGCAGCTTGGTACAGGGTACCGGGGAGCTGTTTTTT.

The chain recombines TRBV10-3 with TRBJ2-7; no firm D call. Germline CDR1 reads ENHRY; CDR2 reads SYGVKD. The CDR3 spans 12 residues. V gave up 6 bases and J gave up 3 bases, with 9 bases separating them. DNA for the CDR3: TGTGCCATCAGGGACCGTAACTACGAGCAGTACTTC. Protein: CAIRDRNYEQYF.

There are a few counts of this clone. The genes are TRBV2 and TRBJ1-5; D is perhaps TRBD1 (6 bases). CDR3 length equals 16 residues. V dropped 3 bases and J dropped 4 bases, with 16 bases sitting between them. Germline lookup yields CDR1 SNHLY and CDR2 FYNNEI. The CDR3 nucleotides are TGTGCCAGCAGTGATTTGACAGGAGGTGGGAATCAGCCCCAGCATTTT. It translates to CASSDLTGGGNQPQHF.